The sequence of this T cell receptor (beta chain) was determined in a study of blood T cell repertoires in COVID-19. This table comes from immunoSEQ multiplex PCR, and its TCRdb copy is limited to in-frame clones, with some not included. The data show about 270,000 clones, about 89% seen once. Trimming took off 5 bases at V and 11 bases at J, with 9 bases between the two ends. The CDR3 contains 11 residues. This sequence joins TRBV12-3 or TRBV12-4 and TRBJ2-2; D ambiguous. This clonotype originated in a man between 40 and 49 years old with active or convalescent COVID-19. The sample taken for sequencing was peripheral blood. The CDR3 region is CASSPLRELFF. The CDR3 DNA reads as TGTGCCAGCAGTCCACTCCGAGAGCTGTTTTTT.